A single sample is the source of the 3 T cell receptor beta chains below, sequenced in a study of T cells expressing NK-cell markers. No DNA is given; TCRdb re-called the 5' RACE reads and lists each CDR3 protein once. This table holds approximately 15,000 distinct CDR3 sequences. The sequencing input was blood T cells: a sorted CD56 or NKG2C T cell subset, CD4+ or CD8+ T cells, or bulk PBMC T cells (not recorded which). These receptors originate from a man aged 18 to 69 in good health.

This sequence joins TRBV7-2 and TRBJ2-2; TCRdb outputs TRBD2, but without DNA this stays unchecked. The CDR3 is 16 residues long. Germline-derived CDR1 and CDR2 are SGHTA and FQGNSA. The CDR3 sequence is CASSFTSGGGTGELFF.

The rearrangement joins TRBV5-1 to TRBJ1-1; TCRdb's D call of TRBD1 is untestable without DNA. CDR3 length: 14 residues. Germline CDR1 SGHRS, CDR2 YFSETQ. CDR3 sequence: CASSHGTGLTEAFF.

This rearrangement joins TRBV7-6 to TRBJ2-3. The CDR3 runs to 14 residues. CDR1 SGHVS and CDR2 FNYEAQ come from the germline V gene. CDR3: CASSLNLAADTQYF.